The 19 T cell receptor beta chains below all came from one sample that was sequenced in a study of cytomegalovirus exposure and HLA in healthy donors. Use of 60 Vbeta and 13 Jbeta primers characterized the PCR. Method: immunoSEQ multiplex PCR; TCRdb's copy keeps in-frame clones and lacks some. The table records approximately 170,000 clones, 70% to 80% of them present only once. Input material: PBMCs. All receptors derive from a man between 35 and 55 years old in good health and CMV-seronegative.

The J gene is TRBJ2-1, the V gene TRBV29-1; 10 positions match TRBD2. V gave up 3 bases and J gave up 10 bases; unmatched junction bases: 9. This CDR3 is built from 14 residues. The V gene's germline CDR1 is SQVTM and CDR2 ANQGSEA. The CDR3 protein is CSVDGLAGALEQFF. The CDR3 DNA reads as TGCAGCGTTGACGGGCTAGCGGGAGCCTTGGAGCAGTTCTTC.

J is TRBJ2-7 and V is TRBV5-1; 9 bases agree with TRBD1. The germline V gene has CDR1 SGHRS and CDR2 YFSETQ. Trimming cost V 2 bases and J 4 bases; bases outside gene matches: 4. This CDR3 is 14 amino acids long. This CDR3 is CASSFRDRGYEQYF. The CDR3 region has the DNA TGCGCCAGCAGCTTCCGCGACAGGGGGTACGAGCAGTACTTC.

This clone was detected only once. The chain uses TRBV5-1 and TRBJ2-5, with TRBD1 identical over 7 bases. The junction had 1 base not matched to a gene; V was cut back by 0 bases and J by 5 bases. CDR1 and CDR2 (germline): SGHRS, YFSETQ. This CDR3 is built from 13 residues. The CDR3 region has the DNA TGCGCCAGCAGCTTGGGACAGGGCGAGACCCAGTACTTC. This encodes CASSLGQGETQYF.

This rearrangement joins TRBV19 to TRBJ2-6; D perhaps matches TRBD1 (5 bases). The CDR3 contains 16 residues. Trimming left V 8 bases short and J 2 bases short, with 16 bases between. Per germline, CDR1 LNHDA and CDR2 SQIVND (reference sequence). CDR3 DNA sequence: TGTGCCAGTCTTCCTTCCAGGGCTACTGGGGCCAACGTCCTGACTTTC. Translation: CASLPSRATGANVLTF. Using reference TRBV19 and TRBJ2-6 for the parts outside the CDR3, the full variable domain is DGGITQSPKYLFRKEGQNVTLSCEQNLNHDAMYWYRQDPGQGLRLIYYSQIVNDFQKGDIAEGYSVSREKKESFPLTVTSAQKNPTAFYLCASLPSRATGANVLTFGAGSRLTVL.

This chain joins TRBV14 and TRBJ2-1; 12 positions match TRBD2. Per the germline V gene, CDR1 is SGHDN and CDR2 is FVKESK. The ends lost 6 bases at V and 7 bases at J; junction bases unmatched: 7. The CDR3 is 15 amino acids. CDR3: CASSHLAGGPNEQFF. The CDR3 bases are TGTGCCAGCAGTCACCTAGCGGGAGGGCCGAATGAGCAGTTCTTC.

The chain recombines TRBV5-6 with TRBJ1-2; 11 bases are a match to TRBD1. The germline V gene encodes CDR1 SGHDT and CDR2 YYEEEE. The CDR3 length is 15 residues. V lost 4 bases, J lost 3 bases, and 5 bases stayed unmatched. The CDR3 DNA reads as TGTGCCAGCAGCCCTGGACAGGGGGCTTACTATGGCTACACCTTC. Translated, it gives CASSPGQGAYYGYTF.

The V gene is TRBV11-2, the J gene TRBJ2-2; TRBD1 matches at 9 bases. The CDR3 sequence is 16 residues long. J gave up 5 bases and V 6 bases, and 10 bases lay outside the gene matches. Germline CDR1 reads SGHAT; CDR2 reads FQNNGV. CDR3 in DNA: TGTGCCAGCAGGTCCCCGGGGACAGGGCTAACCGGGGAGCTGTTTTTT. It codes for CASRSPGTGLTGELFF.

V is TRBV4-2 and J is TRBJ2-1, with D possibly matching TRBD2 (5 bases). Per the germline V gene, CDR1 is LGHNA and CDR2 is YNFKEQ. The length of the CDR3 is 15 residues. V was trimmed by 1 base and J by 0 bases, leaving 7 bases between them. CDR3 bases: TGTGCCAGCAGCCAAGCTGGGAGCTCCTACAATGAGCAGTTCTTC. Its translation: CASSQAGSSYNEQFF.

The chain links TRBV28 to TRBJ2-1; 12 nucleotides align to TRBD2. From germline, CDR1 is MDHEN and CDR2 SYDVKM. V was pared by 5 bases and J by 4 bases, with 3 bases of the junction left unmatched. The CDR3 is 15 amino acids. CDR3 protein: CASSLLAGGYNEQFF. The CDR3 DNA follows: TGTGCCAGCAGTCTACTAGCGGGGGGTTACAATGAGCAGTTCTTC.

The chain is built from TRBV11-2 and TRBJ2-7, with 11 bases matching TRBD2. The CDR3 is 14 residues long. V was pared by 3 bases and J by 4 bases, with 2 bases of the junction left unmatched. The germline CDR1 and CDR2 sequences are SGHAT and FQNNGV. The CDR3 loop is CASSFGTSGYEQYF. Written as DNA, the CDR3 is TGTGCCAGCAGCTTCGGGACTAGCGGTTACGAGCAGTACTTC. The full variable domain, completed using reference TRBV11-2 and TRBJ2-7, is EAGVAQSPRYKIIEKRQSVAFWCNPISGHATLYWYQQILGQGPKLLIQFQNNGVVDDSQLPKDRFSAERLKGVDSTLKIQPAKLEDSAVYLCASSFGTSGYEQYFGPGTRLTVT.

CDR3 DNA: TGTGCCAGCAGCCGAATACAACAGAGTGATGAAAAACTGTTTTTT. Protein: CASSRIQQSDEKLFF. This chain links TRBV4-2 with TRBJ1-4, with no clear D. CDR3 length: 15 residues. Germline CDR1 reads LGHNA; CDR2 reads YNFKEQ. Between the trimmed V and J ends, which lost 4 bases and 6 bases, there was a span of 15 bases.

In this sample, this clone turned up a few times. The chain links TRBV6-6 to TRBJ2-1; D is unresolved. Per germline, CDR1 MNHNY and CDR2 SVGAGI (reference sequence). The CDR3 contains 14 residues. V lost 0 bases and J lost 5, with 8 bases in between. In DNA form, the CDR3 reads TGTGCCAGCAGTTACTCGAGTTTGGACAATGAGCAGTTCTTC. Its protein product is CASSYSSLDNEQFF.

The CDR3 DNA is TGTGCCAGCAGGGCACAGGGGGTGCAGAATTCACCCCTCCACTTT. Translating it yields CASRAQGVQNSPLHF. This chain uses TRBV27 with TRBJ1-6; TRBD1 matches 8 bases. CDR3 size: 15 residues. Germline V gene lookup returns CDR1 MNHEY and CDR2 SMNVEV (reference sequence). The V gene end was trimmed by 6 bases and the J gene end by 7 bases; junction bases not matched to a gene: 8.

The chain employs TRBV7-3 and TRBJ2-3; D gene uncertain. This CDR3 has 14 residues. V gave up 3 bases and J gave up 4 bases, with 11 bases separating them. Germline V gene lookup returns CDR1 SGHTA and CDR2 FQGTGA. The CDR3 DNA reads as TGTGCCAGCAGCTTTCTAGGATTCGCAGATACGCAGTATTTT. It translates to CASSFLGFADTQYF.

V gene TRBV7-2 combines with J gene TRBJ2-4, with 10 positions matching TRBD2. The germline gives CDR1 SGHTA, CDR2 FQGNSA. With 5 bases clipped from V and 4 bases from J, the junction kept 8 bases outside the gene matches. The CDR3 spans 16 residues. DNA for the CDR3: TGTGCCAGCAGCCCTGGGACTAGCGAGAGAAAAAACATTCAGTACTTC. Protein sequence: CASSPGTSERKNIQYF.

This chain uses TRBV18 with TRBJ2-7; 11 bases line up with TRBD2. Germline CDR1 KGHSH, CDR2 LQKENI. This CDR3 is 14 amino acids long. With V trimmed by 5 bases and J by 4 bases, 4 bases remained unmatched. The CDR3: CASSAGTSGYEQYF. In DNA, the CDR3 is TGTGCCAGCTCAGCCGGGACTAGCGGTTACGAGCAGTACTTC.

This clone was recorded a few times. V and J are TRBV30 and TRBJ2-4; no firm D call. The CDR3 is 15 residues long. CDR1 and CDR2 (germline): GTSNPN, SVGIG (reference sequence). The V end lost 5 bases, the J end lost 0 bases, and 14 bases lay between the germline ends. CDR3 in amino acids: CAWADWAVAKNIQYF. The CDR3 coding sequence is TGTGCCTGGGCTGATTGGGCTGTAGCCAAAAACATTCAGTACTTC. The variable domain in full, completed from reference TRBV30 and TRBJ2-4, reads SQTIHQWPATLVQPVGSPLSLECTVEGTSNPNLYWYRQAAGRGLQLLFYSVGIGQISSEVPQNLSASRPQDRQFILSSKKLLLSDSGFYLCAWADWAVAKNIQYFGAGTRLSVL.

The V call is TRBV15, the J call TRBJ1-2; D perhaps matches TRBD1 (6 bases). The V gene's germline CDR1 is LNHNV and CDR2 YYDKDF (reference sequence). Trimming shortened V by 0 bases and J by 5 bases, and 25 bases separated the two germline ends. The CDR3 consists of 19 residues. For the CDR3, the DNA is TGTGCCACCAGCAGAGATAGCGAAACAGTGAAGGGGGTCCTTTATGGCTACACCTTC. Translation gives CATSRDSETVKGVLYGYTF. The complete variable domain, with remaining parts taken from reference TRBV15 and TRBJ1-2, reads DAMVIQNPRYQVTQFGKPVTLSCSQTLNHNVMYWYQQKSSQAPKLLFHYYDKDFNNEADTPDNFQSRRPNTSFCFLDIRSPGLGDTAMYLCATSRDSETVKGVLYGYTFGSGTRLTVV.

The J gene is TRBJ2-3, the V gene TRBV12-5; D possibly corresponds to TRBD2 (6 bases). Trimming left V 1 base short and J 6 bases short, with 14 bases between. Germline assignment: CDR1 LGHNT and CDR2 FRNRAP. CDR3 length: 15 residues. For the CDR3, the DNA is TGTGCTAGTGGTTTGGGCGGGGTAGCGAAGGATACGCAGTATTTT. Amino acids: CASGLGGVAKDTQYF.